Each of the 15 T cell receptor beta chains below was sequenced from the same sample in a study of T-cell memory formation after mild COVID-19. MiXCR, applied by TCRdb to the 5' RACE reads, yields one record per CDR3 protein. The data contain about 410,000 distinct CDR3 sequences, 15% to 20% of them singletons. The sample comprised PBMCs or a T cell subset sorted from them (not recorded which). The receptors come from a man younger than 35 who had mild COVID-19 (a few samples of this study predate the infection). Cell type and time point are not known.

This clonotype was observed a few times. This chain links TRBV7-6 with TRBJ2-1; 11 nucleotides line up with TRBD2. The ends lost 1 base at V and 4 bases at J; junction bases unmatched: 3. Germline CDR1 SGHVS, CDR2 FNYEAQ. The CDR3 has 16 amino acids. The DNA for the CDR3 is TGTGCCAGCAGCTTAGAGGCTAGCGGGGGGTACAATGAGCAGTTCTTC. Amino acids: CASSLEASGGYNEQFF.

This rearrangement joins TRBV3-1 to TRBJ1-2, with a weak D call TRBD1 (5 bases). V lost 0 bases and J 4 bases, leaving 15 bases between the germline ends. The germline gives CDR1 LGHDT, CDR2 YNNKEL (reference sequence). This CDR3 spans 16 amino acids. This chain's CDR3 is CASSQDAGAGRYGYTF. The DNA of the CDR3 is TGTGCCAGCAGCCAAGATGCGGGCGCAGGGCGCTATGGCTACACCTTC.

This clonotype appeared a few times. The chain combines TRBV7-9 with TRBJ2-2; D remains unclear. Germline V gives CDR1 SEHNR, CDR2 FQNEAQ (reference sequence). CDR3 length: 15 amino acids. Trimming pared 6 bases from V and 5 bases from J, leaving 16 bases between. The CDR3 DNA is TGTGCCAGCAGGCCTCCTACCTTGAGGACCGGGGAGCTGTTTTTT. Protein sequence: CASRPPTLRTGELFF.

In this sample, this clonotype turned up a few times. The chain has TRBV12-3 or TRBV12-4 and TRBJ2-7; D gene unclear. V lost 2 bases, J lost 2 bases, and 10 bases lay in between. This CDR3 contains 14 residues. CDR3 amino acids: CASSLSTVTYEQYF. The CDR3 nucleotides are TGTGCCAGCAGTTTATCGACGGTTACCTACGAGCAGTACTTC.

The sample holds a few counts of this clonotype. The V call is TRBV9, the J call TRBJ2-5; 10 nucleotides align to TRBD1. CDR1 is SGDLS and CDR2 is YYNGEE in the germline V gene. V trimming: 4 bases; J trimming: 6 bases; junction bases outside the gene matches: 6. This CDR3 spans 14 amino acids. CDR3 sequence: CASSPGQGDKTQYF. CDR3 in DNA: TGTGCCAGCAGCCCAGGACAGGGGGACAAGACCCAGTACTTC.

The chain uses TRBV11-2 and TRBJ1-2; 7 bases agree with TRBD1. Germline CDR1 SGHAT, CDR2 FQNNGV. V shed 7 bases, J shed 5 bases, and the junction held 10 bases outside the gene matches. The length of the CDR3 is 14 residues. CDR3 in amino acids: CASTRPGQKYGYTF. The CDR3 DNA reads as TGTGCCAGCACGAGACCGGGACAGAAGTATGGCTACACCTTC.

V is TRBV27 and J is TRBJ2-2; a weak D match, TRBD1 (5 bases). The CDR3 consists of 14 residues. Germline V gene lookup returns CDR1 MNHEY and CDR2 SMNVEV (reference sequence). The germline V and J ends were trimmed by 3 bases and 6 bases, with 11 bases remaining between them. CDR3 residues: CASSFSSRAGELFF. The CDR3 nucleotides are TGTGCCAGCAGTTTTAGTAGCAGGGCCGGGGAGCTGTTTTTT.

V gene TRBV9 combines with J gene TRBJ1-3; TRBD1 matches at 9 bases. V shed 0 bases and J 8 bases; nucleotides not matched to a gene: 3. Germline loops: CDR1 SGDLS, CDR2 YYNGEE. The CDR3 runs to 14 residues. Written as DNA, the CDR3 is TGTGCCAGCAGCGTAGTGGACAGGGGAGACACCATATATTTT. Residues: CASSVVDRGDTIYF.

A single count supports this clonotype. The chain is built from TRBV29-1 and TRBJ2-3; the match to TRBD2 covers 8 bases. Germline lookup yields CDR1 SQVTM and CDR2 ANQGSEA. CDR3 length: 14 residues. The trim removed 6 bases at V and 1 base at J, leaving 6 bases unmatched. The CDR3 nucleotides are TGCAGCGTCGGTAGCGGGACCGGCACAGATACGCAGTATTTT. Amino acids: CSVGSGTGTDTQYF.

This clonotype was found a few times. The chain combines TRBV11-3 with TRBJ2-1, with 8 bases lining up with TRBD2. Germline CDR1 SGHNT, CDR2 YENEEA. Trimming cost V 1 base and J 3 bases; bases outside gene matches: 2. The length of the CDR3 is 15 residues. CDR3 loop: CASSLALADYNEQFF. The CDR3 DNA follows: TGTGCCAGCAGCTTAGCACTAGCGGACTACAATGAGCAGTTCTTC.

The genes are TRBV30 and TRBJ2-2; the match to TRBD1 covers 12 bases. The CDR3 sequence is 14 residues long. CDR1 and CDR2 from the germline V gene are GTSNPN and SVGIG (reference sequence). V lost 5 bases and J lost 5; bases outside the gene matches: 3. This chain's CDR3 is CAWGTGGYTGELFF. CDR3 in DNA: TGTGCCTGGGGGACAGGGGGCTATACCGGGGAGCTGTTTTTT.

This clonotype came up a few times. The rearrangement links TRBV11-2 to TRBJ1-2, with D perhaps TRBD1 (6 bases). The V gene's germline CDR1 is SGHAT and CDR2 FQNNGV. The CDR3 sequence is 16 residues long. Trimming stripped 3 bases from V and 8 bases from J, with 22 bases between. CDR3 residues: CASSFEQRGGRKGYTF. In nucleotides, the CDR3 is TGTGCCAGCAGCTTTGAGCAGCGGGGGGGCCGGAAGGGCTACACCTTC.

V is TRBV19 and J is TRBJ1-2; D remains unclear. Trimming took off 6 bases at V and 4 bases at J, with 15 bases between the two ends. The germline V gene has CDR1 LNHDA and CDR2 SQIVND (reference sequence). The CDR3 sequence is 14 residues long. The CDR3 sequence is CASSPPRVFYGYTF. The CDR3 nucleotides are TGTGCCAGTAGCCCCCCGCGGGTTTTCTATGGCTACACCTTC.

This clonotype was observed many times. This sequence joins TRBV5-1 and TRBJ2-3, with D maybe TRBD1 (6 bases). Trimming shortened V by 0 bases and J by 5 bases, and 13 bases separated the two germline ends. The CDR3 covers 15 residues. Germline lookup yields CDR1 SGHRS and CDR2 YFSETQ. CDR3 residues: CASSLVQGSGDTQYF. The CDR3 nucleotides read TGCGCCAGCAGCTTGGTTCAGGGGAGTGGAGATACGCAGTATTTT.

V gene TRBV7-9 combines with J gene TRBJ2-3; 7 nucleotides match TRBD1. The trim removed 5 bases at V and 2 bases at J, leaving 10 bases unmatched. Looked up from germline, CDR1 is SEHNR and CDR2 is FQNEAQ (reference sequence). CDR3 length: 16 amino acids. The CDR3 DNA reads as TGTGCCAGCAGCAGCTACCGGGACAGAGACACAGATACGCAGTATTTT. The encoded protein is CASSSYRDRDTDTQYF.